This is a list of T cell receptor beta chains from one sample in a study of T cell responses to AZD1222 COVID-19 vaccine. Clones were sequenced by immunoSEQ multiplex PCR, and TCRdb holds only the in-frame ones, with some missing. The sample lists 200,000 or so clones, about 94% seen once, with over 0.95% in the top ten. Sequenced material: peripheral blood, taken 28 days after the second AZD1222 dose. The receptors come from an adult who received the AZD1222 COVID-19 vaccine. Both conserved end residues are part of each CDR3. D genes are given only for firm matches. Part of the rows lack a size; the others show once, few, many or a class for expanded clones.

V gene: TRBV5-1; J gene: TRBJ1-3; D gene: -; clone size: -; CDR3 DNA: TGCGCCAGCAGTACACACTCTGGAAACACCATATATTTT; CDR3 protein: CASSTHSGNTIYF
V gene: TRBV11-2; J gene: TRBJ1-1; D gene: -; clone size: once; CDR3 DNA: TGTGCCAGCAGCCCGGACAGCGGTGAAGCTTTCTTT; CDR3 protein: CASSPDSGEAFF
V gene: TRBV7-8; J gene: TRBJ2-7; D gene: -; clone size: -; CDR3 DNA: TGTGCCAGCAGCCCTCCAGGGGTCGTAATCGAGCAGTACTTC; CDR3 protein: CASSPPGVVIEQYF
V gene: TRBV7-9; J gene: TRBJ2-1; D gene: -; clone size: -; CDR3 DNA: TGTGCCAGCAGCCCGGGGAAGAATGAGCAGTTCTTC; CDR3 protein: CASSPGKNEQFF
V gene: TRBV3-1/TRBV3-2; J gene: TRBJ2-1; D gene: TRBD2; clone size: -; CDR3 DNA: TGTGCCAGCAGCCAAGTTCTCCTAGCGGGGGGGCATGAGCAGTTCTTC; CDR3 protein: CASSQVLLAGGHEQFF
V gene: TRBV29-1; J gene: TRBJ1-1; D gene: -; clone size: -; CDR3 DNA: TGCAGCGTTGTCCCAGGGTTTGGAACTGAAGCTTTCTTT; CDR3 protein: CSVVPGFGTEAFF
V gene: TRBV4-3; J gene: TRBJ1-2; D gene: -; clone size: -; CDR3 DNA: TGCGCCAGCAGCCAAGGACGCCAGACTAACTATGGCTACACCTTC; CDR3 protein: CASSQGRQTNYGYTF
V gene: TRBV11-2; J gene: TRBJ1-2; D gene: -; clone size: -; CDR3 DNA: TGTGCCAGCAGCTCCAGGCCGGAAAGCGGCTACACCTTC; CDR3 protein: CASSSRPESGYTF
V gene: TRBV5-1; J gene: TRBJ1-1; D gene: -; clone size: -; CDR3 DNA: TGCGCCAGCAGCTTGAACTCGAACACTGAAGCTTTCTTT; CDR3 protein: CASSLNSNTEAFF
V gene: TRBV3-1/TRBV3-2; J gene: TRBJ1-1; D gene: -; clone size: -; CDR3 DNA: TGTGCCAGCAGCCACCCCAGAGGAGAAGCTTTCTTT; CDR3 protein: CASSHPRGEAFF
V gene: TRBV19; J gene: TRBJ1-4; D gene: -; clone size: -; CDR3 DNA: TGTGCCAGTCAGAGACAAATAACTAATGAAAAACTGTTTTTT; CDR3 protein: CASQRQITNEKLFF
V gene: TRBV19; J gene: TRBJ2-2; D gene: -; clone size: -; CDR3 DNA: TGTGCCAGTAGTATACCACTAACAGGGCCGGGGGAGCTGTTTTTT; CDR3 protein: CASSIPLTGPGELFF
V gene: TRBV19; J gene: TRBJ2-1; D gene: TRBD2; clone size: -; CDR3 DNA: TGTGCCAGTACCCGAGCGGGGAGCAATTACAATGAGCAGTTCTTC; CDR3 protein: CASTRAGSNYNEQFF
V gene: TRBV7-2; J gene: TRBJ1-1; D gene: TRBD1; clone size: -; CDR3 DNA: TGTGCCAGCAGCCCCCAGACAGGGGTAAACACTGAAGCTTTCTTT; CDR3 protein: CASSPQTGVNTEAFF
V gene: TRBV3-1/TRBV3-2; J gene: TRBJ1-1; D gene: TRBD1; clone size: few; CDR3 DNA: TGTGCCAGCAGCCAAGATTCCTACACCGGGACAGGGTTTGCTGAAGCTTTCTTT; CDR3 protein: CASSQDSYTGTGFAEAFF
V gene: TRBV24-1; J gene: TRBJ2-1; D gene: -; clone size: -; CDR3 DNA: TGTGCCACCAGTGACAAAACTGAGGGGACCTACAATGAGCAGTTCTTC; CDR3 protein: CATSDKTEGTYNEQFF
V gene: TRBV20-1; J gene: TRBJ2-1; D gene: -; clone size: -; CDR3 DNA: TGCAGTGCCATGGAGGACTTTGAGCAGTTCTTC; CDR3 protein: CSAMEDFEQFF